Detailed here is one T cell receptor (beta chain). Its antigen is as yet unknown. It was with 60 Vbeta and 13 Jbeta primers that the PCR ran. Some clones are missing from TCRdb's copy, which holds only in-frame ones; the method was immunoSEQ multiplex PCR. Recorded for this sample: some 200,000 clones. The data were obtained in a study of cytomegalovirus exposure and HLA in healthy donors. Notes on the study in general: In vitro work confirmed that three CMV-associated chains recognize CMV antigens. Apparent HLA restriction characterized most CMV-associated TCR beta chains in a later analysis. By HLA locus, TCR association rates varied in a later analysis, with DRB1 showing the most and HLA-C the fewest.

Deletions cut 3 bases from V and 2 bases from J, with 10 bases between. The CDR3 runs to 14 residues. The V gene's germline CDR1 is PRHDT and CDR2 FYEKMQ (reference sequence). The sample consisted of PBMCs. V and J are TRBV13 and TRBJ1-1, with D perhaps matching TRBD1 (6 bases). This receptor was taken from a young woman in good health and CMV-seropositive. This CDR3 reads CASSFGQTNTEAFF. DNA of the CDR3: TGTGCCAGCAGCTTCGGACAGACAAACACTGAAGCTTTCTTT.